The 5 T cell receptor beta chains below come from one sample, sequenced in a study of shared clonotypes between healthy human individuals. Sequencing used immunoSEQ multiplex PCR; TCRdb keeps in-frame clones, though not all of them. The table includes around 2.5 million clones, approximately 93% detected once. Sequenced sample: naive CD4+ T cells from PBMCs. Sample subset: CD45RA+ positively selected. The receptor set was obtained from a man between 18 and 35 years old in good health. Some clones in this sample may be carry-over from other donors' samples.

The chain is built from TRBV5-1 and TRBJ1-2; D not resolved. This CDR3 has 14 residues. The germline V gene encodes CDR1 SGHRS and CDR2 YFSETQ. The V end was cut by 0 bases, the J end by 2 bases, with 8 bases between. The CDR3 bases are TGCGCCAGCAGCTTGGATACGTACAACTATGGCTACACCTTC. Amino acids: CASSLDTYNYGYTF.

In this sample, this clone turned up a few times. The chain links TRBV6-5 to TRBJ1-1; D possibly corresponds to TRBD1 (5 bases). The CDR3 spans 14 residues. Germline V gene lookup returns CDR1 MNHEY and CDR2 SVGAGI. The V end was cut by 5 bases, the J end by 6 bases, with 16 bases between. The CDR3 loop is CASSRRRGRAEAFF. The CDR3 coding sequence is TGTGCCAGCAGTCGAAGGAGGGGCCGGGCTGAAGCTTTCTTT.

The chain joins TRBV7-8 to TRBJ2-5, with D tentatively TRBD2 (6 bases). V lost 5 bases to trimming and J lost 4 bases, with 20 bases between them. Germline V lookup: CDR1 SGHVS, CDR2 FQNEAQ. The CDR3 runs to 16 residues. The CDR3 reads CASSPKGDSSRETQYF. The CDR3 DNA is TGTGCCAGCAGCCCAAAAGGGGACTCATCCCGAGAGACCCAGTACTTC. The full variable domain, with the rest looked up from reference TRBV7-8 and TRBJ2-5, is GAGVSQSPRYKVAKRGQDVALRCDPISGHVSLFWYQQALGQGPEFLTYFQNEAQLDKSGLPSDRFFAERPEGSVSTLKIQRTQQEDSAVYLCASSPKGDSSRETQYFGPGTRLLVL.

The V gene is TRBV4-2, the J gene TRBJ2-1, with D perhaps TRBD2 (7 bases). Trimming pared 1 base from V and 1 base from J, leaving 17 bases between. The CDR3 contains 18 residues. Germline values: CDR1 LGHNA, CDR2 YNFKEQ. The CDR3 sequence: CASSQVRGGGNSYNEQFF. The CDR3 coding sequence is TGTGCCAGCAGCCAAGTGAGGGGGGGAGGCAATTCCTACAATGAGCAGTTCTTC.

In the case of this clone: The sample carries other DNA sequences with the same CDR3. The chain joins TRBV6-5 to TRBJ2-7; 13 nucleotides match TRBD2. The junction had 2 bases not matched to a gene; V was cut back by 5 bases and J by 4 bases. Germline V gives CDR1 MNHEY, CDR2 SVGAGI. CDR3 size: 14 residues. Written as DNA, the CDR3 is TGTGCCAGCAGTAGGACTAGCGGGAGTTACGAGCAGTACTTC. Its protein product is CASSRTSGSYEQYF.